The TCR beta chain under discussion was sequenced for a study of blood T cell repertoires in COVID-19. Study overall: Whether acute or convalescent, the COVID-19 samples came from the United States, Italy and Spain. In each case, the material was cDNA or gDNA derived from T cells, B-cell-depleted T cells, or PBMCs.

Under the authors' procedure: Reference gene primer amplification gave nucleated cell count estimates. Generated by immunoSEQ multiplex PCR, the TCRdb table keeps only in-frame clones and is missing some. V and J calls and clone size are those listed in that table; D and trimming were worked out from the DNA. The sample lists about 270,000 clones; approximately 81% were seen once. Germline V gene sequence: CDR1 SGHAT, CDR2 FQNNGV. Trimming took off 4 bases at V and 6 bases at J, with 10 bases between the two ends. The CDR3 has 12 residues. Sequences were obtained from peripheral blood. The chain combines TRBV11-2 with TRBJ2-7; D unresolved. This receptor was identified in a woman in her sixties with active or convalescent COVID-19. CDR3 sequence: CASSSVRLEQYF. CDR3 bases: TGTGCCAGCAGCTCGGTACGTCTCGAGCAGTACTTC. Filled out from reference TRBV11-2 and TRBJ2-7, the complete variable domain reads EAGVAQSPRYKIIEKRQSVAFWCNPISGHATLYWYQQILGQGPKLLIQFQNNGVVDDSQLPKDRFSAERLKGVDSTLKIQPAKLEDSAVYLCASSSVRLEQYFGPGTRLTVT.